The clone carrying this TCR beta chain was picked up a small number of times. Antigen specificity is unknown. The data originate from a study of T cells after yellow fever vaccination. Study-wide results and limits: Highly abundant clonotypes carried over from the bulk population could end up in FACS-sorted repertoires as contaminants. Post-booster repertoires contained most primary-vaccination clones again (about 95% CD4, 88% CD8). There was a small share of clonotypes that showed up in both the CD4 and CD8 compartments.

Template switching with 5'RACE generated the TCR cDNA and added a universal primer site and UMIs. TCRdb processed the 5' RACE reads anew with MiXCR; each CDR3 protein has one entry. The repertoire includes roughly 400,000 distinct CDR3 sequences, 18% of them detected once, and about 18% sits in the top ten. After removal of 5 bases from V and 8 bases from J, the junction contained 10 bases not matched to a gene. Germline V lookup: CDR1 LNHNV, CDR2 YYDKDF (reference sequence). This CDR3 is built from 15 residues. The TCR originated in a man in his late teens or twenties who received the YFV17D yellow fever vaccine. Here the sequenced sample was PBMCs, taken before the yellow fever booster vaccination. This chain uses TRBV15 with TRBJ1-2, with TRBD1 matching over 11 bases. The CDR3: CATSEGRDRGNGYTF. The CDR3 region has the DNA TGTGCCACCAGCGAAGGCCGGGACAGGGGGAACGGCTACACCTTC.